This section outlines one T cell receptor beta chain sequence together with its context. Antigen specificity is unknown. The sample has other DNA sequences that encode this CDR3 too. This record belongs to a study of shared clonotypes between healthy human individuals. Regarding the study as a whole: Richness estimates generally favored naive over memory subsets. Compared with clonotypes that all four donors shared, non-shared clonotypes had lower generation probabilities.

Original methodology: Sequence data from immunoSEQ were junction-only and lacked quality scores; consequently, filtering differed. The repertoire was sequenced with immunoSEQ multiplex PCR; TCRdb's copy has only in-frame clones and lacks some. For V, J and clone size, that table is used; D and trimming come from the DNA. The repertoire holds roughly 2,500,000 clones, with 90% to 95% as singletons. Trimming cost V 2 bases and J 0 bases, with 7 bases left between them. CDR1 and CDR2 (germline): MNHNS, SASEGT. The CDR3 extends over 14 amino acids. The sequencing sample was made of naive CD4+ T cells from PBMCs. The subset: CD45RA+ positively selected. This TCR was recovered from a man aged 18-30 years in good health. Some clones in this sample may be carry-over from other donors' samples. The chain combines TRBV6-1 with TRBJ1-1; the D gene is possibly TRBD1 (5 bases). CDR3 sequence reads: CASSEQGLNTEAFF. CDR3 in DNA: TGTGCCAGCAGTGAACAGGGATTGAACACTGAAGCTTTCTTT.